Listed here are 24 T cell receptor beta chains from one sample, sequenced in a study of molecular identifiers for immune sequencing clone quantification. MiXCR, run by TCRdb on the PCR reads, gives a single entry per CDR3 protein. The repertoire holds about 510,000 distinct CDR3 sequences, with about a fifth as singletons. The specimen was naive CD8+ T cells from blood, with Jurkat cell RNA spiked in. Subset meaning: FACS-sorted CD8+CD4-CCR7+CD45RA+ naive T cells. These receptors originate from a human donor in good health. Some libraries in this study had Jurkat cell RNA spiked in.

This clonotype was found many times. The rearrangement joins TRBV27 to TRBJ1-2; D is possibly TRBD1 (6 bases). V dropped 4 bases and J dropped 4 bases, with 13 bases sitting between them. CDR3 size: 14 residues. Looked up from germline, CDR1 is MNHEY and CDR2 is SMNVEV (reference sequence). CDR3 sequence reads: CASSWGGASYGYTF. The CDR3 region has the DNA TGTGCCAGCAGTTGGGGGGGGGCATCCTATGGCTACACCTTC.

Of note for this clonotype: A much larger clone differs from this one at a single base, so this may be a read error. The chain joins TRBV7-2 to TRBJ2-3, with unresolved D. The J call is doubtful: the DNA matches TRBJ1-5 better. This CDR3 is built from 12 residues. Germline V gene sequence: CDR1 SGHTA, CDR2 FQGNSA. The CDR3 bases are TGTGCCAGCAGCTATATCTCAGATACGCAGCATTTT. Protein product: CASSYISDTQHF.

This clonotype was observed a handful of times. The chain links TRBV20-1 to TRBJ1-1; the match to TRBD1 covers 7 bases. J was trimmed by 4 bases and V by 5 bases; bases with no gene match: 7. This CDR3 has 13 residues. Germline values: CDR1 DFQATT, CDR2 SNEGSKA (reference sequence). In DNA, the CDR3 is TGCAGTGCTTGGGACAGAATCCCCACTGAAGCTTTCTTT. Its protein product is CSAWDRIPTEAFF.

This clonotype was picked up many times. The V and J genes are TRBV9 and TRBJ2-2; TRBD2 is a possible D gene (5 bases). The V gene lost 3 bases and the J gene lost 2 bases, with 8 bases spanning the gap. The germline V gene encodes CDR1 SGDLS and CDR2 YYNGEE. The CDR3 spans 14 residues. The CDR3 sequence is CASSEPGNTGELFF. Written as DNA, the CDR3 is TGTGCCAGCAGCGAACCGGGAAACACCGGGGAGCTGTTTTTT.

V gene TRBV14 combines with J gene TRBJ1-1; perhaps TRBD1 as D (5 bases). The CDR3 spans 16 residues. Trimming took 0 bases from V and 4 from J, leaving 15 bases between them. Germline CDR1 is SGHDN and CDR2 is FVKESK. CDR3 sequence reads: CASSQDLGRESTEAFF. The CDR3 coding sequence is TGTGCCAGCAGCCAAGATTTGGGCAGGGAATCCACTGAAGCTTTCTTT.

This clonotype was observed many times. The rearrangement joins TRBV7-9 to TRBJ1-1; D is unclear. V lost 5 bases and J 2 bases, leaving 15 bases between the germline ends. The germline V gene has CDR1 SEHNR and CDR2 FQNEAQ (reference sequence). This CDR3 comprises 15 residues. The CDR3 loop is CASSLTPRLNTEAFF. CDR3 nucleotides: TGTGCCAGCAGCCTGACCCCGCGCCTTAACACTGAAGCTTTCTTT.

This clonotype was seen many times. The chain carries TRBV7-9 and TRBJ2-3; 7 positions agree with TRBD1. Germline CDR1 and CDR2: SEHNR and FQNEAQ (reference sequence). With 5 bases clipped from V and 4 bases from J, the junction kept 9 bases outside the gene matches. The CDR3 loop spans 15 amino acids. The CDR3 DNA sequence: TGTGCCAGCAGCGACCGACAGGGTATCCCAGATACGCAGTATTTT. It encodes CASSDRQGIPDTQYF. The whole variable domain, remainder taken from reference TRBV7-9 and TRBJ2-3, is DTGVSQNPRHKITKRGQNVTFRCDPISEHNRLYWYRQTLGQGPEFLTYFQNEAQLEKSRLLSDRFSAERPKGSFSTLEIQRTEQGDSAMYLCASSDRQGIPDTQYFGPGTRLTVL.

This clonotype was picked up many times. The V call is TRBV27, the J call TRBJ2-4, with D perhaps being TRBD1 or TRBD2 (5 bases each). Germline assignment: CDR1 MNHEY and CDR2 SMNVEV (reference sequence). V lost 4 bases to trimming and J lost 4 bases, with 11 bases between them. This CDR3 is built from 14 residues. CDR3 loop: CASSSPGRKNIQYF. The CDR3 DNA reads TGTGCCAGCAGTTCCCCGGGACGTAAAAACATTCAGTACTTC.

Notes on this clonotype: A much larger clone sits a single nucleotide away, making a read error possible. The chain is built from TRBV28 and TRBJ1-1; D is ambiguous. This CDR3 contains 13 residues. V gave up 7 bases and J gave up 5 bases, with 14 bases separating them. Germline CDR1 MDHEN, CDR2 SYDVKM. The DNA of the CDR3 is TGTGCCAGCACTCTCCATCCGGGGACTGAAGCTTTCTTT. It encodes CASTLHPGTEAFF.

The V and J genes are TRBV18 and TRBJ2-3; tentatively, D is TRBD2 (7 bases). Per the germline V gene, CDR1 is KGHSH and CDR2 is LQKENI. The CDR3 loop spans 16 amino acids. Trimming took off 3 bases at V and 2 bases at J, with 15 bases between the two ends. In nucleotides, the CDR3 is TGTGCCAGCTCACCCGGGGCGGGGGCGTACACAGATACGCAGTATTTT. This codes for CASSPGAGAYTDTQYF.

Regarding this clonotype: This may be a read error: a much more frequent sequence differs by one nucleotide. For the CDR3, the DNA is TGTGTCACCGGGGAGAGCGGGAGAAATGGGACCCAGTACTTC. Translated, it gives CVTGESGRNGTQYF. The chain couples TRBV24-1 to TRBJ2-5; 8 nucleotides match TRBD2. The germline V gene encodes CDR1 KGHDR and CDR2 SFDVKD. The CDR3 runs to 14 residues.

Worth noting for this clonotype: At one end the junction does not follow the germline gene, possibly because of a read error. This rearrangement joins TRBV7-9 to TRBJ1-1; D is unresolved. Germline V gives CDR1 SEHNR, CDR2 FQNEAQ (reference sequence). CDR3 size: 14 residues. The DNA of the CDR3 is TGTGCCAGCGGCTTAGGAGTACAGTACACTGAAGCTTTCTTT. Residues: CASGLGVQYTEAFF.

In regard to this clonotype: At one end the junction does not follow the germline gene, possibly because of a read error. The CDR3 reads CASGLEVSTEAFF. The CDR3 DNA is TGTGCCAGCGGCTTAGAAGTGAGCACTGAAGCTTTCTTT. The chain joins TRBV7-9 to TRBJ1-1; no clear D gene. Germline V gene data show CDR1 as SEHNR and CDR2 as FQNEAQ (reference sequence). This CDR3 comprises 13 residues.

V gene TRBV20-1 combines with J gene TRBJ2-2; D not resolved. Deletions cut 3 bases from V and 2 bases from J, with 7 bases between. Germline CDR1 and CDR2: DFQATT and SNEGSKA (reference sequence). This CDR3 is built from 13 residues. DNA of the CDR3: TGCAGTGCTAGGGCCCTTAACACCGGGGAGCTGTTTTTT. Translating it yields CSARALNTGELFF.

About this clonotype itself: Just one base apart from a much larger clone, this may be a read error. The chain carries TRBV12-3 or TRBV12-4 and TRBJ2-3, with 7 bases lining up with TRBD2. This CDR3 has 15 amino acids. The ends lost 6 bases at V and 5 bases at J; junction bases unmatched: 11. The CDR3 loop reads CASSQGRGEEDTQYF. The DNA of the CDR3 is TGTGCCAGCAGCCAAGGACGGGGGGAAGAAGATACGCAGTATTTT.

With regard to this clonotype: Being one base from a much bigger clone, this may be a read error. The chain carries TRBV20-1 and TRBJ2-7; 13 bases fit TRBD2. CDR3 length: 14 residues. CDR1 DFQATT and CDR2 SNEGSKA come from the germline V gene (reference sequence). The CDR3 sequence: CSARTSGRADEQSF. CDR3 bases: TGCAGTGCCCGGACTAGCGGGAGAGCGGATGAGCAGTCCTTC.

This clonotype was detected a few times. This chain connects TRBV4-3 to TRBJ1-5; tentative D call: TRBD1 (5 bases). CDR1 LGHNA and CDR2 YSLEER come from the germline V gene. The CDR3 length is 15 residues. Trimming removed 1 base from V and 7 bases from J, with 14 bases in between. The CDR3 here is CASSQGKGLGQPQHF. The CDR3 DNA sequence: TGCGCCAGCAGCCAAGGCAAGGGGCTTGGGCAGCCCCAGCATTTT.

This clonotype was observed a handful of times. J is TRBJ2-3 and V is TRBV27; D perhaps matches TRBD2 (5 bases). V gave up 6 bases and J gave up 2 bases, with 18 bases separating them. Germline V gene sequence: CDR1 MNHEY, CDR2 SMNVEV (reference sequence). The CDR3 has 16 residues. The CDR3 nucleotides read TGTGCCAGCAGGCAAGACCACGGGGTCCCCACAGATACGCAGTATTTT. Amino acid sequence: CASRQDHGVPTDTQYF.

This chain connects TRBV7-2 to TRBJ2-7, with 8 positions matching TRBD1. The CDR3 length is 14 residues. Germline-derived CDR1 and CDR2 are SGHTA and FQGNSA. V dropped 6 bases and J dropped 2; count of bases not matched to a gene: 6. CDR3 protein: CASRRTGQTYEQYF. CDR3 DNA: TGTGCCAGCAGAAGGACAGGGCAGACCTACGAGCAGTACTTC. The full variable domain, in which reference TRBV7-2 and TRBJ2-7 provide the parts outside the CDR3, is GAGVSQSPSNKVTEKGKDVELRCDPISGHTALYWYRQSLGQGLEFLIYFQGNSAPDKSGLPSDRFSAERTGGSVSTLTIQRTQQEDSAVYLCASRRTGQTYEQYFGPGTRLTVT.

Details on this clonotype: A single base separates this from a much larger clone, so it may be a read error. The gene calls are TRBV4-1 and TRBJ2-1; 12 bases are a match to TRBD2. CDR1 is MGHRA, CDR2 YSYEKL, per germline. The CDR3 spans 16 residues. The CDR3 loop reads CTSSQMPSGGAAEQFF. CDR3 DNA sequence: TGCACCAGCAGCCAAATGCCTAGCGGGGGGGCCGCGGAGCAGTTCTTC.

The J gene is TRBJ2-3, the V gene TRBV20-1; TRBD2 aligns across 8 bases. Germline V gene sequence: CDR1 DFQATT, CDR2 SNEGSKA (reference sequence). Trimming removed 0 bases from V and 0 bases from J; junction bases left unmatched: 8. The CDR3 covers 17 residues. This CDR3 is CSARDKGLGPSTDTQYF. In nucleotides, the CDR3 is TGCAGTGCTAGAGATAAGGGACTAGGTCCTAGCACAGATACGCAGTATTTT.

There are a few counts of this clonotype. The genes are TRBV4-2 and TRBJ2-1, with 11 bases matching TRBD2. This CDR3 comprises 14 residues. V lost 3 bases to trimming and J lost 13 bases; unmatched junction nucleotides: 8. Germline CDR1 reads LGHNA; CDR2 reads YNFKEQ. The CDR3 bases are TGTGCCAGCAGCCAGGGCATAGCGGGAGGGCCTCAGTTCTTC. Amino acid sequence: CASSQGIAGGPQFF.

A remark on this clonotype: A much larger clone lies one base from this, so it may be a read error. The CDR3 sequence is CTSSQGAGVNTEAFF. The CDR3 nucleotides read TGCACCAGCAGCCAAGGTGCGGGGGTGAACACTGAAGCTTTCTTT. V gene TRBV4-3 combines with J gene TRBJ1-1; tentative D call: TRBD1 (5 bases). Germline-derived CDR1 and CDR2 are LGHNA and YSLEER. The CDR3 has 15 amino acids.

This clonotype was detected ten times or more. This chain uses TRBV7-9 with TRBJ1-5; weak D call: TRBD1 (6 bases). The CDR3 sequence is 15 residues long. Trimming pared 1 base from V and 0 bases from J, leaving 7 bases between. The germline gives CDR1 SEHNR, CDR2 FQNEAQ (reference sequence). The CDR3 region has the DNA TGTGCCAGCAGCTTAGGGACAGATAGCAATCAGCCCCAGCATTTT. It translates to CASSLGTDSNQPQHF.